The following is a TCR beta chain sequence with its context. Other DNA sequences from this sample encode an identical CDR3 as well. The treatment is: randomized to nivolumab then ipilimumab (arm A) or the reverse (arm B). These data belong to a study of sequential checkpoint blockade in melanoma. V was clipped by 5 bases and J by 4 bases, with 9 bases between them. Germline CDR1 MNHEY, CDR2 SVGAGI. The CDR3 is 13 residues long. Generated by immunoSEQ multiplex PCR, the TCRdb table keeps only in-frame clones and is missing some. The sample includes some 9,300 clones, around 80% of them seen just once. The receptor was derived from a human donor with melanoma. The specimen comprised CD8+ T cells sorted from blood (inferred from file names), sampled from a patient given nivolumab and ipilimumab in sequence. The rearrangement uses TRBV6-5 and TRBJ1-5, with D unresolved. The CDR3 DNA is TGTGCCAGCAGTCCCGGAGGAAATCAGCCCCAGCATTTT. Protein sequence: CASSPGGNQPQHF.